The clone carrying this T cell receptor (beta chain) was seen repeatedly, ten times or more. The data derive from a study of human T cells and chemical hapten exposure. The overall study: An approximately 2 cm by approximately 2 cm inner upper arm patch received 2% DPC for sensitization. Patients were given diphenylcyclopropenone on the scalp weekly across the approximately 25-week study.

With 5 bases clipped from V and 0 bases from J, the junction kept 7 bases outside the gene matches. The CDR3 totals 15 residues. The germline V gene has CDR1 DFQATT and CDR2 SNEGSKA (reference sequence). Time point: pre-sensitization, week 0. The treatment here: therapeutic diphenylcyclopropenone sensitization with weekly scalp DPC. Extraction of total RNA was performed on unfractionated whole blood. As handled by the study authors: A per-sample median of 95,638 TCRs was observed, with a range of about 23,224 to 700,000. TCRdb ran MiXCR on the RACE reads and lists one entry per CDR3 protein. The V and J calls shown here were made by TCRdb, not taken from the authors' results. The sample carries under 50,000 distinct CDR3 sequences, roughly 7.2% recorded once.

This receptor was obtained from a woman in her forties or fifties with alopecia areata. Some clones in this sample may be carry-over from other donors' samples. The V and J genes are TRBV20-1 and TRBJ2-1, with 7 bases aligning to TRBD1. Sequencing used whole blood, obtained in connection with sensitization to the hapten diphenylcyclopropenone (DPC). The CDR3 coding sequence is TGCAGTGCTCGAGCGCCAGGGGGCTCCTACAATGAGCAGTTCTTC. It is translated as CSARAPGGSYNEQFF.